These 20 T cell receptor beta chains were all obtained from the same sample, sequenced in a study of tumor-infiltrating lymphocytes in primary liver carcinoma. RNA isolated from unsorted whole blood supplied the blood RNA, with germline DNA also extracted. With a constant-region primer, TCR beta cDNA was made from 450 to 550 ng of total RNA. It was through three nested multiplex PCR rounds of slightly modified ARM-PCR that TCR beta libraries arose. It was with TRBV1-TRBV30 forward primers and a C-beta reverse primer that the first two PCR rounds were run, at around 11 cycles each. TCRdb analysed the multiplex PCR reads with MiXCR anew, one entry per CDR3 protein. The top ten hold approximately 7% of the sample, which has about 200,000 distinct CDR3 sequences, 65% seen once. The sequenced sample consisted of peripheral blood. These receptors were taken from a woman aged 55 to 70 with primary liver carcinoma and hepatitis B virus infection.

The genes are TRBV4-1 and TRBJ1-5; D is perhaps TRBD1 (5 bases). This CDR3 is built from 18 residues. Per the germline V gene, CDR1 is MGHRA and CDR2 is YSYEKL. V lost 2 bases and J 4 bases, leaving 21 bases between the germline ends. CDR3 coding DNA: TGCGCCAGCAGCCAACTGACCCCAACTTTGAGGGGAAATCAGCCCCAGCATTTT. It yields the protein CASSQLTPTLRGNQPQHF.

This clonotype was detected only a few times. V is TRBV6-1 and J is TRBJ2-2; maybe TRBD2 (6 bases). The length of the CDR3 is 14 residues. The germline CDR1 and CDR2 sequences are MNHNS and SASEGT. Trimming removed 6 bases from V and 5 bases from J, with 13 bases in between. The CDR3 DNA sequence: TGTGCCAGCAGGTTCTCGGCGGGAACCGGGGAGCTGTTTTTT. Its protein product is CASRFSAGTGELFF.

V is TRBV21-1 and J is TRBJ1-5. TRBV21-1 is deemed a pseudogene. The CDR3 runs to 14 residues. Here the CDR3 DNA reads TGTGCCAGCAGCAAAAGGGCCAGCAGTCAGCGCCAGCATTTT. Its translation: CASSKRASSQRQHF.

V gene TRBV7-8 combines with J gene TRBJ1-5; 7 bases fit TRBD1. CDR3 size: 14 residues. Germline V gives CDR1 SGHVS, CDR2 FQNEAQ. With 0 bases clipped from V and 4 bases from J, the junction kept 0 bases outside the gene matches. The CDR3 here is CASSLATGNQPQHF. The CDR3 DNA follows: TGTGCCAGCAGCTTAGCGACAGGGAATCAGCCCCAGCATTTT.

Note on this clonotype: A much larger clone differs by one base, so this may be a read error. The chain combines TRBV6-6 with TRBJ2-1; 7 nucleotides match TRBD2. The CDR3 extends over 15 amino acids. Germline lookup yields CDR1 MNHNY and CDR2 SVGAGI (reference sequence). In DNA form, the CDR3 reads TGTGCCAGCTTGCGGGAGTCGAGCTCCTACGATGAGCAGTTCTTC. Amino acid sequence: CASLRESSSYDEQFF.

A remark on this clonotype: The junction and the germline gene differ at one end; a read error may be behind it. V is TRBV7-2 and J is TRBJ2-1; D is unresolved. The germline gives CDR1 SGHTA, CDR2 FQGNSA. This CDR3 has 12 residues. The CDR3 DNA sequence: TGTGGCAGCAGCTTCTCCGGTACCGAGCAGTTCTTC. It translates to CGSSFSGTEQFF.

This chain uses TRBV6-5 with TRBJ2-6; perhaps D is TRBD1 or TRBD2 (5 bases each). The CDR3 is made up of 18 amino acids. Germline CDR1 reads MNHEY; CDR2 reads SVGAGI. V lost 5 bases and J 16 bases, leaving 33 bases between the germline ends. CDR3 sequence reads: CASSPNRDVGSGANALTF. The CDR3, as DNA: TGTGCCAGCAGTCCAAACCGGGACGTCGGTTCTGGGGCCAACGCACTGACTTTC.

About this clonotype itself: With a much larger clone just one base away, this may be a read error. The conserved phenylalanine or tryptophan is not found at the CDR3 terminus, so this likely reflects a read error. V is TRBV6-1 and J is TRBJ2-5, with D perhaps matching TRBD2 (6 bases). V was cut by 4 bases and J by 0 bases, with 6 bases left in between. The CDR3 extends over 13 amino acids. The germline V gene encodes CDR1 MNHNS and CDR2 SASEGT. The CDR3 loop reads CASSASDQETQYI. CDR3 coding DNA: TGTGCCAGCAGTGCTAGCGACCAAGAGACCCAGTACATC.

The CDR3 DNA sequence: TGCGCCAGCAGCCGATCGGGGTTGCGGGACCTCTCTGGGGCCAACGTCCTGACTTTC. Its protein is CASSRSGLRDLSGANVLTF. This chain joins TRBV5-1 and TRBJ2-6, with D maybe TRBD2 (6 bases). Trimming removed 4 bases at V and 0 bases at J, with 20 bases between. This CDR3 has 19 residues. CDR1 and CDR2 from the germline V gene are SGHRS and YFSETQ.

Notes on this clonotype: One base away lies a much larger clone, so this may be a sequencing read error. The CDR3 region has the DNA TGTGCCAGCAGTTACCTAGGGGAGCAGCCCCAGCATTTT. Residues: CASSYLGEQPQHF. The chain carries TRBV6-6 and TRBJ1-5; D may be TRBD1 (5 bases). CDR3 length: 13 residues. Germline V CDR1 and CDR2: MNHNY, SVGAGI (reference sequence). With 2 bases removed from V and 7 bases from J, the gap between germline ends came to 9 bases.

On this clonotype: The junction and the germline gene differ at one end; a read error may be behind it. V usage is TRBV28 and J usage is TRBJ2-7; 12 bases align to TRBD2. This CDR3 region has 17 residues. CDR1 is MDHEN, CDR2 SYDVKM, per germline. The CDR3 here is CANSSGLAGPPPGDQYF. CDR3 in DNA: TGTGCCAACAGTTCCGGACTAGCGGGACCACCGCCGGGGGACCAGTACTTC.

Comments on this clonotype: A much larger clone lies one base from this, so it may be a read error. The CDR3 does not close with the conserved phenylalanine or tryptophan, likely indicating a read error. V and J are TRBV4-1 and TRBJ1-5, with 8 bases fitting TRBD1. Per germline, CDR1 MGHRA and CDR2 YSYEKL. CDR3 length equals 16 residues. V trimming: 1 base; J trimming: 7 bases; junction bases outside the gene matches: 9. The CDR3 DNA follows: TGCGCCAGCAGCCAAGCCCCGACAGGGGAGGTACAGCCCCAGCATCTT. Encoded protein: CASSQAPTGEVQPQHL.

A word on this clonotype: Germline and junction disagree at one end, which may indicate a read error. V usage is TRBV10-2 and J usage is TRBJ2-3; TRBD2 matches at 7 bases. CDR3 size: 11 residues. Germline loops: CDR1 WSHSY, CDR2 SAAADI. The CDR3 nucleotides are TGCGTCAGCGGACTAGCAGATACGCAGTATTTT. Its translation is CVSGLADTQYF.

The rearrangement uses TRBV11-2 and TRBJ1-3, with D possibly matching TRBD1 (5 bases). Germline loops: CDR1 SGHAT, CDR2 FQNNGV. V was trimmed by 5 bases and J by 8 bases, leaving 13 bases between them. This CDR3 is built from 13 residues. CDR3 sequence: CASSRTRGYTIYF. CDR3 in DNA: TGTGCCAGCAGCCGGACACGAGGATACACCATATATTTT.

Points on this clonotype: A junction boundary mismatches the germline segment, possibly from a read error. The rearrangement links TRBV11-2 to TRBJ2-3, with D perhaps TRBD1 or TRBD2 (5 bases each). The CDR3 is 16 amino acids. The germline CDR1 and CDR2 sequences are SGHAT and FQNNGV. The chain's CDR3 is CASNQGVLASTDTQYF. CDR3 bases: TGCGCCAGCAACCAAGGGGTTCTAGCTAGCACAGATACGCAGTATTTT.

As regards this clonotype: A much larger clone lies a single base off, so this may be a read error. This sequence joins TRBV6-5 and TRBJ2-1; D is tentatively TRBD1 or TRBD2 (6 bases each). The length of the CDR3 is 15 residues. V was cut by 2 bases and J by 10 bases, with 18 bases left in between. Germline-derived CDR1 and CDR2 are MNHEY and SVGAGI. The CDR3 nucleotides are TGTGCCAGCAGTTACGGGGGGACATGGCTGGGAGAGCAGTTCTTC. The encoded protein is CASSYGGTWLGEQFF.

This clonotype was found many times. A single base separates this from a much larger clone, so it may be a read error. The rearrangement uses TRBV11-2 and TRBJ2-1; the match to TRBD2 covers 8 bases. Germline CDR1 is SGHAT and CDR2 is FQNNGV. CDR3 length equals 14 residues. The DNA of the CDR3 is TGTGCCAGCAGCCGATTAGCGGGGAGAAATGAGCAGTCCTTC. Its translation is CASSRLAGRNEQSF.

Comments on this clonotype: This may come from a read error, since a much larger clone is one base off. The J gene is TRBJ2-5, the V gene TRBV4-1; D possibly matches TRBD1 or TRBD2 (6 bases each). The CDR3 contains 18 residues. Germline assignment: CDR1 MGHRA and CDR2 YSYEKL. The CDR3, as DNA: TGCACCAGCAGCCAAGGTCCCATAAGGGGGGACTACCAAGAGACCCAGTACTTC. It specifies CTSSQGPIRGDYQETQYF.

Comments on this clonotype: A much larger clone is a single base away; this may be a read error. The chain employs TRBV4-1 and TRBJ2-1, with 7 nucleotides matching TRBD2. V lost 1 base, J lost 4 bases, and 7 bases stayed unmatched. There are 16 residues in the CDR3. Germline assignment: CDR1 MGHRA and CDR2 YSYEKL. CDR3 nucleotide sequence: TGCGCCAGCAGCCAAGCGGGAGGCTCGAGGTACAATGAGCAGTTCTTC. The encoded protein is CASSQAGGSRYNEQFF.

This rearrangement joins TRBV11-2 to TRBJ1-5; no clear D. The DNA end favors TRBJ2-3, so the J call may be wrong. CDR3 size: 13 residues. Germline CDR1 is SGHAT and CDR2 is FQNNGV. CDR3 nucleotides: TGTGCCAGCAGCTTAGAAGGGAATCAACTCCAGTATTTT. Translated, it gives CASSLEGNQLQYF.